This T cell receptor beta chain was found in a study of cytomegalovirus exposure and HLA in healthy donors. Study-wide results and limits: Three CMV-associated chains proved CMV antigen-specific in vitro. Being productive about 90% or about 30% of the time was typical of most TCR beta V segments in an earlier analysis.

The PCR was carried out with 60 Vbeta primers and 13 Jbeta primers. Profiled with immunoSEQ multiplex PCR; TCRdb holds only in-frame clones, not every one. The table has roughly 100,000 clones, over 60% seen once. For this clone: Antigen specificity is unknown.

V was clipped by 4 bases and J by 0 bases; unmatched bases: 6. There are 16 residues in the CDR3. Looked up from germline, CDR1 is SGHRS and CDR2 is YFSETQ. Though nominally healthy at sampling, donors likely had unrecorded immune exposures. The sequenced sample was PBMCs. This TCR came from a female donor in good health and CMV-seronegative. V is TRBV5-1 and J is TRBJ2-2; 7 nucleotides line up with TRBD2. The CDR3 is CASSPTGTTNTGELFF. CDR3 sequence (DNA): TGCGCCAGCAGCCCGACCGGGACTACGAACACCGGGGAGCTGTTTTTT.